This record looks at one T cell receptor (beta chain) sequence and its context. What it recognizes is unknown. Time point given: week 35, safety follow-up. Doses comprised 300 ug of mutant IDH1 20-mer peptide each, plus topical imiquimod. The germline CDR1 and CDR2 sequences are SGDLS and YYNGEE. This CDR3 spans 15 amino acids. The germline V and J ends were trimmed by 0 bases and 4 bases, with 14 bases remaining between them. This sample was included in a study of a mutant IDH1 vaccine in newly diagnosed glioma. Background on the study: Earlier therapy was either radiotherapy, temozolomide, or both, and most got both.

Here immunoSEQ multiplex PCR was the method, and the copy in TCRdb shows in-frame clones only, minus some. The sample lists tens of thousands of clones; approximately 88% were seen once. The J gene is TRBJ2-7, the V gene TRBV9, with D possibly being TRBD1 or TRBD2 (5 bases each). The receptor's source is a man aged 18-30 years with glioma. Sample: PBMCs, taken from a glioma patient whose treatment included an IDH1 peptide vaccine. CDR3 sequence reads: CASSVGPSGQYEQYF. The CDR3 DNA reads TGTGCCAGCAGCGTAGGCCCCTCGGGGCAGTACGAGCAGTACTTC.